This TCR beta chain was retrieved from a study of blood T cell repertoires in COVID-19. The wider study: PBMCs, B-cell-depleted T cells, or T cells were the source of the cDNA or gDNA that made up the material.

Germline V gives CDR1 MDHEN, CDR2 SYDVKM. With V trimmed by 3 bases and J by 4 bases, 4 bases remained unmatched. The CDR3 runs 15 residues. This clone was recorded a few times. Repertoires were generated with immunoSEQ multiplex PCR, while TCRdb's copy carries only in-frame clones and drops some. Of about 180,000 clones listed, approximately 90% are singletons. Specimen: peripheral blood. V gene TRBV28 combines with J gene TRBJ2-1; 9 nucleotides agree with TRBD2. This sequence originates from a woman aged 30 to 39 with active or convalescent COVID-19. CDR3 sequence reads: CASSLVSGSYNEQFF. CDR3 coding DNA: TGTGCCAGCAGTTTGGTTAGCGGGAGTTACAATGAGCAGTTCTTC.